The present T cell receptor beta chain was sequenced within a study of identifying expanded T cells in peripheral blood. Study observations and caveats: Technical replicates showed about 1.1 changed clones; roughly two weeks 15 to 20; four weeks 19. Clone count variance between roughly 2-week samples rose with total template count.

Sequencing used immunoSEQ multiplex PCR; TCRdb keeps in-frame clones, though not all of them. The data show under 95,000 clones, about 89% seen once. No infections or other immune events were documented during collection. In regard to this clone: Its specificity is not known.

Sequenced sample: blood. This receptor was identified in a person between 18 and 69 years old in good health.

The CDR3 here is CASSQDTGSYEQYF. The DNA for the CDR3 is TGCGCCAGCAGCCAAGATACGGGAAGCTACGAGCAGTACTTC. This chain uses TRBV4-1 with TRBJ2-7, with a weak D call TRBD2 (5 bases). CDR3 length: 14 residues. The ends were cut back, 0 bases at V and 3 bases at J, with 9 bases in the middle. Germline V gene data show CDR1 as MGHRA and CDR2 as YSYEKL.